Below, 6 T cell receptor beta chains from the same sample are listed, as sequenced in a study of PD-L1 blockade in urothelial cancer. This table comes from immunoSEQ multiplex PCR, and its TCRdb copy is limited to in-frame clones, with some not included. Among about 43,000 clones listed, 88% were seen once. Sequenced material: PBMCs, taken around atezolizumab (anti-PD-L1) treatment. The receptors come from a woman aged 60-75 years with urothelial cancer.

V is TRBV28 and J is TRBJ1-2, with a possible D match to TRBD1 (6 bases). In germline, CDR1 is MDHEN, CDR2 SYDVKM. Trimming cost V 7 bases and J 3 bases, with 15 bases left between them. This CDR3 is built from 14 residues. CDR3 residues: CASTRGRTDYGYTF. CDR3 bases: TGTGCCAGCACCCGAGGCCGGACAGACTATGGCTACACCTTC.

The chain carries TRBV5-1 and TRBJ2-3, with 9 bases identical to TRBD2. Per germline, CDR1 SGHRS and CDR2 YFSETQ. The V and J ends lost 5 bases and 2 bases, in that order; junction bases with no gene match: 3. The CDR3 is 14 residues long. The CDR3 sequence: CASRTSGSTDTQYF. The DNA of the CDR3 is TGCGCCAGCAGGACTAGCGGATCCACAGATACGCAGTATTTT.

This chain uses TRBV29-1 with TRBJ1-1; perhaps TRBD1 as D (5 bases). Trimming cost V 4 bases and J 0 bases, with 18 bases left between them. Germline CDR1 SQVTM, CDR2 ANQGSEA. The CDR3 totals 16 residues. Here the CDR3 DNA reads TGCAGCGTTGTTGCGGGAGGGGCCCTAATGAACACTGAAGCTTTCTTT. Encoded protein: CSVVAGGALMNTEAFF.

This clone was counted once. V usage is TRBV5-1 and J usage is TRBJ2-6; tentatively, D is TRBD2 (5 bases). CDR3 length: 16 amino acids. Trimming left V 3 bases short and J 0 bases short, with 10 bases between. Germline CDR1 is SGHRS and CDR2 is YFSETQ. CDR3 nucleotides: TGCGCCAGCAGCTCGGACGGGAACTCTGGGGCCAACGTCCTGACTTTC. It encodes CASSSDGNSGANVLTF.

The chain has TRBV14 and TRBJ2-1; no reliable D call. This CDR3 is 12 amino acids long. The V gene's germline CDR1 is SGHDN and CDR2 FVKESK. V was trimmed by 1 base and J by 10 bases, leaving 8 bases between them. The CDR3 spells CASSQARLEQFF. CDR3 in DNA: TGTGCCAGCAGCCAAGCCCGTTTGGAGCAGTTCTTC.

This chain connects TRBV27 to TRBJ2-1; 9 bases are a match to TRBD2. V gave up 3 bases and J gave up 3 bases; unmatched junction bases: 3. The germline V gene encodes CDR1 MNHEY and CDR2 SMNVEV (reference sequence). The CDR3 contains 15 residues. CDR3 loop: CASSLIAGDYNEQFF. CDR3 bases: TGTGCCAGCAGTTTGATAGCGGGGGACTACAATGAGCAGTTCTTC.